This TCR beta chain is drawn from a study of blood T cell repertoires in COVID-19. Study background: Some COVID-19 samples were acute and others convalescent; all came from the United States, Italy and Spain. PBMCs, B-cell-depleted T cells, or T cells provided the cDNA or gDNA that made up the material.

CDR1 is LGHNA and CDR2 is YSLEER in the germline V gene. The CDR3 extends over 16 amino acids. V was clipped by 1 base and J by 2 bases; unmatched bases: 7. Per the original methods: Reference gene primer amplification gave estimated nucleated cell counts. Some clones are missing from TCRdb's copy, which holds only in-frame ones; the method was immunoSEQ multiplex PCR. V and J calls and clone size come straight from that table; D and trimming were deduced from the DNA. This table holds tens of thousands of clones, about 83% found once. Sequencing was carried out using peripheral blood. The clonotype was recovered from a woman at least 80 years old with acute or convalescent COVID-19. This rearrangement joins TRBV4-3 to TRBJ2-7, with 8 positions matching TRBD2. The CDR3 loop is CASSQAPGSGTYEQYF. CDR3 DNA sequence: TGCGCCAGCAGCCAAGCACCTGGTAGCGGGACCTACGAGCAGTACTTC.